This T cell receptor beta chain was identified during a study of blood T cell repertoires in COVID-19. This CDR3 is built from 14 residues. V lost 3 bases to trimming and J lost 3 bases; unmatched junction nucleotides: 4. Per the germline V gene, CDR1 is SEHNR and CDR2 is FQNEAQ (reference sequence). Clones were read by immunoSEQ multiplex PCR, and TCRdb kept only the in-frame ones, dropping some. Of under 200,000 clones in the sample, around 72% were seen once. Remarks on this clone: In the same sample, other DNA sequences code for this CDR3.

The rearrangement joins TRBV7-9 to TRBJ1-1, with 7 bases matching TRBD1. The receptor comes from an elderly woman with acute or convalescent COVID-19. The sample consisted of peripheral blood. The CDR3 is CASSFGQGDTEAFF. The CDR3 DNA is TGTGCCAGCAGCTTTGGGCAGGGGGACACTGAAGCTTTCTTT.